Below are 8 T cell receptor beta chains sequenced from a single sample in a study of breast tumors, draining lymph nodes, adjacent tissues. The lymph nodes were axillary draining lymph nodes from breast cancer patients. TCRdb fed the multiplex PCR reads into MiXCR, producing one record per CDR3 protein. The sample has around 290,000 distinct CDR3 sequences, 30% seen once. The sample consisted of axillary lymph node tissue. Receptor source: a female donor with breast cancer. Some clones in this sample may be carry-over from other donors' samples.

The CDR3 reads CASSHDPTLSYEQYF. In DNA, the CDR3 is TGTGCCAGCAGTCACGACCCGACGTTGTCCTACGAGCAGTACTTC. The chain is built from TRBV6-5 and TRBJ2-7, with D unresolved. V was clipped by 5 bases and J by 1 base, with 15 bases between them. CDR1 and CDR2 from the germline V gene are MNHEY and SVGAGI. The CDR3 runs 15 residues.

This clonotype was picked up a small number of times. This sequence joins TRBV28 and TRBJ1-4, with 10 bases fitting TRBD1. The CDR3 totals 14 residues. V shed 7 bases, J shed 6 bases, and the junction held 5 bases outside the gene matches. Per the germline V gene, CDR1 is MDHEN and CDR2 is SYDVKM. The CDR3 loop is CASNTDRGHEKLFF. The CDR3 coding sequence is TGTGCCAGCAATACTGACAGGGGGCATGAAAAACTGTTTTTT.

The chain joins TRBV28 to TRBJ2-7; TRBD2 matches at 7 bases. Germline loops: CDR1 MDHEN, CDR2 SYDVKM. The CDR3 is 14 residues long. Trimming at V came to 4 bases and at J to 3 bases, leaving 6 bases not matched to a gene. The CDR3 DNA sequence: TGTGCCAGCAGTTGGTCTAGCGGTTACTACGAGCAGTACTTC. This translates into CASSWSSGYYEQYF.

This clonotype has at least ten counts. V gene TRBV20-1 combines with J gene TRBJ2-1, with TRBD2 matching over 7 bases. Germline loops: CDR1 DFQATT, CDR2 SNEGSKA (reference sequence). CDR3 length equals 12 residues. J gave up 7 bases and V 3 bases, and 3 bases lay outside the gene matches. CDR3 DNA: TGCAGTGCTAGCGGGAGGAATAATGAGCAGTTCTTC. Its protein is CSASGRNNEQFF.

This chain joins TRBV19 and TRBJ2-7; weak D call: TRBD1 (6 bases). CDR1 and CDR2 (germline): LNHDA, SQIVND (reference sequence). V lost 9 bases and J 2 bases, leaving 11 bases between the germline ends. There are 12 residues in the CDR3. The CDR3: CASKDRTYEQYF. The DNA for the CDR3 is TGTGCCAGCAAAGACAGGACCTACGAGCAGTACTTC.

The V call is TRBV10-3, the J call TRBJ1-5; D ambiguous. Trimming stripped 0 bases from V and 2 bases from J, with 5 bases between. The CDR3 runs to 14 residues. Germline lookup yields CDR1 ENHRY and CDR2 SYGVKD. CDR3 DNA: TGTGCCATCAGTGAGTCGAAGGGCAATCAGCCCCAGCATTTT. Encoded protein: CAISESKGNQPQHF.

The chain couples TRBV20-1 to TRBJ1-1, with TRBD1 identical over 7 bases. The CDR3 has 11 amino acids. Germline values: CDR1 DFQATT, CDR2 SNEGSKA (reference sequence). Unmatched junction bases numbered 5, after V lost 6 bases and J lost 7 bases. The CDR3 DNA reads TGCAGTGCGAGTGGACAGGATGAAGCTTTCTTT. It yields the protein CSASGQDEAFF.

The chain recombines TRBV11-3 with TRBJ2-5; D is unclear. Per germline, CDR1 SGHNT and CDR2 YENEEA. This CDR3 comprises 13 residues. V shed 3 bases and J shed 5 bases, with 10 bases lying between them. CDR3 bases: TGTGCCAGCAGCTTTGGACCGACGGAGACCCAGTACTTC. It encodes CASSFGPTETQYF.